These T cell receptor beta chains were read from a single sample in a study of blood T cell repertoires in COVID-19. The assay was immunoSEQ multiplex PCR, and TCRdb's table has in-frame clones only and misses some. In the table there are about 150,000 clones, 75% to 90% of which are singletons. Sequenced input: peripheral blood. These TCRs come from a woman aged 55-70 years with COVID-19, enrolled during active disease. Each CDR3 is given with its conserved first and last residue. Fields, in order: J gene, D gene, V gene, clone size, CDR3 protein, CDR3 DNA. A D gene is named only where the DNA matches it firmly. Size is omitted from some rows. Given values are once, few, many or a class for expanded clones.

TRBJ1-2 | TRBD1 | TRBV18 | . | CASSQDRDYGYTF | TGTGCCAGCTCCCAGGACAGGGACTATGGCTACACCTTC
TRBJ2-2 | . | TRBV18 | . | CASSLGRGGSDTGELFF | TGTGCCAGCTCACTTGGTCGCGGGGGCTCCGACACCGGGGAGCTGTTTTTT
TRBJ1-6 | TRBD1 | TRBV3-1/TRBV3-2 | . | CASSRGGQGTSPLHF | TGTGCCAGCAGCCGGGGGGGACAGGGTACTTCACCCCTCCACTTT
TRBJ1-3 | . | TRBV2 | . | CASSVVRQSSLSGNTIYF | TGTGCCAGCAGTGTGGTCCGACAGTCGAGCCTTTCTGGAAACACCATATATTTT
TRBJ1-2 | TRBD1 | TRBV6-5 | once | CASSWDRGNGYTF | TGTGCCAGCAGTTGGGACAGGGGGAATGGCTACACCTTC
TRBJ2-2 | . | TRBV3-1/TRBV3-2 | . | CASSQDSRDTGELFF | TGTGCCAGCAGCCAAGATTCCAGGGACACCGGGGAGCTGTTTTTT
TRBJ1-1 | . | TRBV11-3 | . | CASSGDTRNTEAFF | TGTGCCAGCAGCGGGGACACCCGGAACACTGAAGCTTTCTTT
TRBJ2-7 | . | TRBV9 | . | CASSVAPDSYEQYF | TGTGCCAGCAGCGTAGCTCCGGACAGCTACGAGCAGTACTTC
TRBJ2-5 | . | TRBV2 | . | CASSGQETQYF | TGTGCCAGCAGCGGCCAAGAGACCCAGTACTTC
TRBJ1-1 | . | TRBV5-6 | . | CASSLGGPGEAFF | TGTGCCAGCAGCTTGGGGGGGCCCGGTGAAGCTTTCTTT
TRBJ2-5 | . | TRBV27 | once | CASSPQLVIQGQETQYF | TGTGCCAGCAGTCCACAACTAGTGATCCAAGGTCAAGAGACCCAGTACTTC
TRBJ2-5 | . | TRBV7-3 | . | CASSNGSPGETQYF | TGTGCCAGCAGCAACGGGAGTCCCGGAGAGACCCAGTACTTC
TRBJ2-3 | TRBD2 | TRBV7-9 | . | CASSLPGGQLSVTDTQYF | TGTGCCAGCAGCTTACCGGGGGGGCAATTATCGGTCACAGATACGCAGTATTTT
TRBJ2-2 | TRBD2 | TRBV9 | . | CASSAHRAGANTGELFF | TGTGCCAGCAGCGCCCATCGGGCGGGGGCGAACACCGGGGAGCTGTTTTTT
TRBJ2-7 | TRBD1 | TRBV24-1 | . | CATSDHRGPYEQYF | TGTGCCACCAGTGATCACAGGGGTCCCTACGAGCAGTACTTC
TRBJ1-6 | TRBD1 | TRBV9 | once | CASSPKDRAVDSPLHF | TGTGCCAGCAGCCCTAAGGACAGGGCGGTGGATTCACCCCTCCACTTT
TRBJ2-7 | . | TRBV7-7 | . | CAGPRDTLREEQYF | TGTGCCGGACCCCGGGACACCCTCCGTGAGGAGCAGTACTTC
TRBJ2-3 | . | TRBV13 | . | CASSLGSRGDTQYF | TGTGCCAGCAGCTTAGGGTCCCGAGGGGATACGCAGTATTTT
TRBJ2-1 | TRBD2 | TRBV5-1 | once | CASSLEAGGNEQFF | TGCGCCAGCAGCTTGGAGGCGGGGGGCAATGAGCAGTTCTTC
TRBJ2-7 | TRBD1 | TRBV14 | . | CASSQGQTPYEQYF | TGTGCCAGCAGCCAGGGACAGACACCCTACGAGCAGTACTTC
TRBJ2-7 | TRBD1 | TRBV28 | . | CASRGTGDSYEQYF | TGTGCCAGCAGGGGGACAGGTGACTCCTACGAGCAGTACTTC
TRBJ2-7 | TRBD2 | TRBV6-2/TRBV6-3 | . | CASSYSTSGGYPIEQYF | TGTGCCAGCAGTTACTCGACTAGCGGTGGCTACCCCATCGAGCAGTACTTC
TRBJ2-3 | . | TRBV5-4 | . | CASSLAGDVTDTQYF | TGTGCCAGCAGCTTGGCAGGGGACGTAACAGATACGCAGTATTTT